This TCR beta chain was recovered during a study of Ad26.COV2.S vaccination and SARS-CoV-2 variants. Study overall: Once or twice, 56 days apart, Ad26.COV2.S was delivered intramuscularly. Study observations and caveats: A substantial breadth of spike-specific CD8+ and CD4+ T cell responses after vaccination has been reported. Comparability of non-spike TCR breadth was observed across vaccine and placebo recipients. While placebo recipients had lower spike-specific TCR breadth, vaccine recipients had more.

Data came from immunoSEQ multiplex PCR; TCRdb stores just in-frame clones and leaves some out. The table lists about 680,000 clones, roughly 90% of them singletons. For this clone: Its antigen is as yet unknown.

Between the trimmed V and J ends, which lost 1 base and 8 bases, there was a span of 12 bases. CDR3 size: 15 residues. Looked up from germline, CDR1 is MNHNS and CDR2 is SASEGT. This sample's treatment: some 20 received Ad26.COV2.S at low or high dose, single or two shots; about 5 received placebo; per-sample allocation not given. Specimen acquisition occurred on day 63 following the initial vaccine or placebo injection. The rearrangement links TRBV6-1 to TRBJ1-6, with D tentatively TRBD1 (5 bases). The TCR sequence derives from a person between 18 and 60 years old who received the Ad26.COV2.S COVID-19 vaccine or a placebo. The sample here was peripheral blood, taken in a trial of Ad26.COV2.S vaccine versus placebo. The CDR3: CASSEVRQGYSPLHF. CDR3 bases: TGTGCCAGCAGTGAAGTCAGGCAGGGTTATTCACCCCTCCACTTT.